This T cell receptor beta chain was observed in a study of cytomegalovirus exposure and HLA in healthy donors. Study-level results: The authors enumerated over 150 TCR beta chains as linked to cytomegalovirus.

Regarding this clone: Its antigen is unidentified.

PCR involved 60 Vbeta and 13 Jbeta primers. Here immunoSEQ multiplex PCR was the method, and the copy in TCRdb shows in-frame clones only, minus some. The table includes approximately 220,000 clones, approximately 82% detected once. Germline assignment: CDR1 SGDLS and CDR2 YYNGEE. V was cut by 0 bases and J by 0 bases, with 4 bases left in between. The CDR3 runs 14 residues. The chain employs TRBV9 and TRBJ2-1; unclear D gene. The sequence was collected from a man aged 18 to 35 in good health and CMV-seronegative. Material: PBMCs. The CDR3 protein is CASSVGSSYNEQFF. The CDR3 bases are TGTGCCAGCAGCGTAGGGAGCTCCTACAATGAGCAGTTCTTC.